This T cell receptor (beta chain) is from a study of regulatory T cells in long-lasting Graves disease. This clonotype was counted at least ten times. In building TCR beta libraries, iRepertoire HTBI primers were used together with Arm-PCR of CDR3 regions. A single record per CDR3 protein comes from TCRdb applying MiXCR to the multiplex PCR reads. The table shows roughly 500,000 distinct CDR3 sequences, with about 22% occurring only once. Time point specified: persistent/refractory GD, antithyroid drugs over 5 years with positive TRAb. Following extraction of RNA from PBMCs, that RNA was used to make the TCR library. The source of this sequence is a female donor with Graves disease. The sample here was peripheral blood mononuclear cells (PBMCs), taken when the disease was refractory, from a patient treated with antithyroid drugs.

The CDR3 is CASSRRQGGYEQYF. As DNA, the CDR3 is TGTGCCAGCAGTCGACGACAGGGGGGCTACGAGCAGTACTTC. The chain links TRBV6-1 to TRBJ2-7, with 9 bases that match TRBD1. V trimming: 5 bases; J trimming: 3 bases; junction bases outside the gene matches: 5. CDR1 and CDR2 (germline): MNHNS, SASEGT. This CDR3 has 14 residues.